This section outlines one T cell receptor beta chain sequence together with its context. This clonotype has just a few counts. The antigen it binds to is not known. Base qualities are not recorded, but no much larger clone differs from it by a single base. This sample is part of a study of T-cell memory formation after mild COVID-19 (dated by TCRdb to about 2021). Regarding the complete study: Most TCR sequence clusters were specific to one of the two donors. In two donors, T-cell clones that expanded and contracted after mild COVID-19 were tracked by sequencing TCRalpha and TCRbeta repertoires over time. Two young, previously healthy adult volunteers made up the cohort, one male and one female. Beyond this particular receptor, the publication reports: Balanced CD4/CD8 phenotypes were observed for clones contracting from day 15 to 85, whereas a bias towards CD4+ was observed for a second wave of clones expanding from day 15 to 37. Contracting CD4+ clones were located mainly in the CM and EM memory subsets, whereas CD8+ clones were found to be enriched in EMRA. The detection of some responding clones in pre-infection memory suggests that pre-existing cross-reactive memory T cells joined the SARS-CoV-2 response. The study included only a couple of mild cases, and larger cohorts that include severe cases with pre-infection samples were judged to be necessary. Whether the second-wave clones peaking on day 37 were SARS-CoV-2 specific was not confirmed.

Sequencing relied on an Illumina NovaSeq 6000. TCRalpha and TCRbeta cDNA libraries were built by 5'RACE with constant-segment primers, adding sample barcodes and unique molecular identifiers. RNA was extracted from every sample with Trizol reagent. Libraries were amplified in two PCR steps, with a second sample barcode and Illumina TruSeq adapters added in the second step. Libraries were sequenced on an Illumina NovaSeq with 2 x 150 bp paired-end reads. The authors' analysis ran thus. With migec v1.2.7, reads were demultiplexed and then collapsed into UMI-guided consensus sequences. Using mixcr v2.1.11, UMI consensuses were aligned to TRA and TRB V and J templates and then assembled into clonotypes. A clonotype was counted as expanded or contracted only when both edgeR and NoisET called the clonotype significant, with the noise models trained on biological replicates. edgeR calls used a false discovery rate-adjusted p below 0.01 and a log2 fold-change threshold of 1. PCA with hierarchical clustering of max-normalized trajectories of the 1000 most abundant clonotypes was used as exploratory dynamics analysis. Separately sequenced CD4+ and CD8+ repertoires were used to assign the CD4 or CD8 phenotype of responding clones. Using fastp trimming at Q25 and MiXCR clonotype assembly, TCRdb reanalyzed the public sequencing data and kept in-frame beta chains. Rows matching on CDR3 protein sequence are summarized as one entry with the most common DNA and genes. Clone size and V and J calls follow TCRdb, not the original study. Recorded for this sample are roughly 620,000 distinct CDR3 sequences; over 15% of them occurred a single time. Of the sample, about 12% is held by the ten largest clones.

Ficoll-Paque density gradient centrifugation was the method used to isolate PBMCs. Sequencing was done on a sample of PBMCs or a T cell subset sorted from them (not recorded which). The clonotype was recovered from an adult woman who had mild COVID-19 (a few samples of this study predate the infection). The sample titles of this study are shuffled in the database, so cell type and time point are left out; the donor was told from shared clones.

Here is the DNA: TGTGCCAGCAGCGGGGGACTAGCGGGGATCAAAAACATTCAGTACTTC. Its translation is CASSGGLAGIKNIQYF. The chain is encoded by TRBV9 joined to TRBJ2-4, with 13 junctional bases fitting TRBD2. Spanning cysteine to phenylalanine, the CDR3 consists of 16 amino acids. Only the CDR3 part of the read is kept: 48 bases, read in frame from the first base. V is cut back by 3 bases and J by 3 bases, with 3 bases in the junction unmatched. CDR1 SGDLS and CDR2 YYNGEE were looked up in the germline V gene. Outside the CDR3, residues come from the reference TRBV9 and TRBJ2-4 proteins, so the full variable domain is: DSGVTQTPKHLITATGQRVTLRCSPRSGDLSVYWYQQSLDQGLQFLIQYYNGEERAKGNILERFSAQQFPDLHSELNLSSLELGDSALYFCASSGGLAGIKNIQYFGAGTRLSVL.